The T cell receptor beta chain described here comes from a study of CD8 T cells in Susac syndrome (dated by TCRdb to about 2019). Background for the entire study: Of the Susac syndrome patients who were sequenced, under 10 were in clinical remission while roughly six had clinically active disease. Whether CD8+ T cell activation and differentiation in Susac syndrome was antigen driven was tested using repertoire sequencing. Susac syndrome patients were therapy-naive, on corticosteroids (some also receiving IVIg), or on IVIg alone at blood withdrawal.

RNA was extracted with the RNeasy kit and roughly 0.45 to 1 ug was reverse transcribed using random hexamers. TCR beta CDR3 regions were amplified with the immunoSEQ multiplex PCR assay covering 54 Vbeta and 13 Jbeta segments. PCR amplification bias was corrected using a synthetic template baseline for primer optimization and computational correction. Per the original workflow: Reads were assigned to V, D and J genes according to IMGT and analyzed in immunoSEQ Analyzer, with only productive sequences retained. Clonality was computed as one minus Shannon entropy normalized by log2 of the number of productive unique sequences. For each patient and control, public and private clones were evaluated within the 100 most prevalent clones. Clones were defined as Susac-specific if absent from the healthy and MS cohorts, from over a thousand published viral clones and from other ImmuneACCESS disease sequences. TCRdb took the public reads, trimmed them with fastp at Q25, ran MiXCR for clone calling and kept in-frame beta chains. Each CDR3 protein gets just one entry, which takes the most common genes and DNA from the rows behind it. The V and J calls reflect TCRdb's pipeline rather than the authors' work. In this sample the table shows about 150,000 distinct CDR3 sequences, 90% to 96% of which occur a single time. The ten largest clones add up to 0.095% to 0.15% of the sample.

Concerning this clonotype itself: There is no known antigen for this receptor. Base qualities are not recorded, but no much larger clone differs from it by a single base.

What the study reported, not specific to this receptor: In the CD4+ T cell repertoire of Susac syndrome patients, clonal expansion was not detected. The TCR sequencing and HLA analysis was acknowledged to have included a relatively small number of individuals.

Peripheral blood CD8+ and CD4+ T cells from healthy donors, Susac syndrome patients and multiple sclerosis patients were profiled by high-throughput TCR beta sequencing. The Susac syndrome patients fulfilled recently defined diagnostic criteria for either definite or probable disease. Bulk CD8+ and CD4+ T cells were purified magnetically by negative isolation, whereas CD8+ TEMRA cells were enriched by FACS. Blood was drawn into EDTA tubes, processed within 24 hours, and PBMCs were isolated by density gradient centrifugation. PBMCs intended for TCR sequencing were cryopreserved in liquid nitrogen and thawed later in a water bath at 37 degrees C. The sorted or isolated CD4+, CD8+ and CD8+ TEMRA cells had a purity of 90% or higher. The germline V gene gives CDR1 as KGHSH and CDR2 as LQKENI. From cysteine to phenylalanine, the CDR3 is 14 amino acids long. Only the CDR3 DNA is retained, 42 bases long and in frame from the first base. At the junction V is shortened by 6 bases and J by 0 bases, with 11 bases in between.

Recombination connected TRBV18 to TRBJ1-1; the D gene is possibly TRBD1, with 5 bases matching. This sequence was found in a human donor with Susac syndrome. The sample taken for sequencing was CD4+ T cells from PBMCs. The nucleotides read TGTGCCAGCTCCCCGACAGAAATGAACACTGAAGCTTTCTTT. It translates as CASSPTEMNTEAFF.